The 22 T cell receptor beta chains given below trace back to one sample, sequenced in a study of T cell repertoires in cytomegalovirus infection. No antigens are known for them. One entry per CDR3 protein results from TCRdb running MiXCR on the reads. This table holds hundreds of thousands of distinct CDR3 sequences, 25% to 35% found once. The sequences come from cultured PBMCs, collected from culture after CMV antigen stimulation. The receptors derive from a human donor in good health (CMV status not recorded). Some clones in this sample may be carry-over from other donors' samples.

The J gene is TRBJ1-2, the V gene TRBV15; D gene ambiguous. The V gene's germline CDR1 is LNHNV and CDR2 YYDKDF (reference sequence). Trimming took off 0 bases at V and 1 base at J, with 12 bases between the two ends. The CDR3 is 16 residues long. CDR3 residues: CATSREMYQVNYGYTF. CDR3 sequence (DNA): TGTGCCACCAGCAGAGAAATGTATCAGGTTAACTATGGCTACACCTTC.

V usage is TRBV20-1 and J usage is TRBJ1-5, with TRBD1 matching over 7 bases. J was trimmed by 2 bases and V by 2 bases; bases with no gene match: 6. Per the germline V gene, CDR1 is DFQATT and CDR2 is SNEGSKA (reference sequence). There are 15 residues in the CDR3. CDR3 in amino acids: CSARKTGLGNQPQHF. The CDR3 nucleotides read TGCAGTGCTAGAAAGACAGGGTTAGGCAATCAGCCCCAGCATTTT.

This rearrangement joins TRBV27 to TRBJ2-7, with D maybe TRBD1 (6 bases). This CDR3 is 15 amino acids long. CDR1 is MNHEY, CDR2 SMNVEV, per germline (reference sequence). Trimming took off 3 bases at V and 2 bases at J, with 14 bases between the two ends. DNA for the CDR3: TGTGCCAGCAGTTTGGCCCACAGGGTCCCCTACGAGCAGTACTTC. Translation gives CASSLAHRVPYEQYF.

This clonotype has a count of ten or more. The chain uses TRBV7-2 and TRBJ1-3; D uncertain. Trimming shortened V by 6 bases and J by 4 bases, and 10 bases separated the two germline ends. Germline lookup yields CDR1 SGHTA and CDR2 FQGNSA. The CDR3 extends over 13 amino acids. The CDR3 region is CASSFQLGNTIYF. CDR3 in DNA: TGTGCCAGCAGTTTCCAATTGGGAAACACCATATATTTT.

V and J are TRBV20-1 and TRBJ1-2; D not resolved. Germline-derived CDR1 and CDR2 are DFQATT and SNEGSKA (reference sequence). The CDR3 is made up of 14 amino acids. V was pared by 0 bases and J by 2 bases, with 10 bases between. CDR3 in amino acids: CSAREGQINYGYTF. The DNA of the CDR3 is TGCAGTGCTAGAGAGGGTCAGATAAACTATGGCTACACCTTC.

The rearrangement uses TRBV6-2 or TRBV6-3 and TRBJ2-5, with no clear D. The CDR3 runs 14 residues. The V and J ends lost 5 bases and 5 bases respectively, with 15 bases between them. CDR1 is MNHEY and CDR2 is SVGEGT in the germline V gene. In DNA, the CDR3 is TGTGCCAGCAGTCCCGACGGCCCCCAGGAGACCCAGTACTTC. Protein product: CASSPDGPQETQYF.

The chain combines TRBV19 with TRBJ1-5; D unclear. Deletions cut 3 bases from V and 5 bases from J, with 8 bases between. Germline values: CDR1 LNHDA, CDR2 SQIVND (reference sequence). The CDR3 is 13 residues long. CDR3 loop: CASSIGRHQPQHF. CDR3 sequence (DNA): TGTGCCAGTAGTATCGGCAGACATCAGCCCCAGCATTTT.

This clonotype was detected a few times. This chain uses TRBV25-1 with TRBJ2-3; D gene ambiguous. The CDR3 is 14 residues long. Trimming stripped 5 bases from V and 6 bases from J, with 15 bases between. Per the germline V gene, CDR1 is MGHDK and CDR2 is SYGVNS. The CDR3 loop is CASSLPGLTDTQYF. DNA for the CDR3: TGTGCCAGCAGTCTGCCCGGTTTAACGGATACGCAGTATTTT.

V and J are TRBV7-2 and TRBJ2-5; 9 nucleotides line up with TRBD2. V lost 1 base, J lost 5 bases, and 8 bases stayed unmatched. The CDR3 contains 16 residues. CDR1 and CDR2 from the germline V gene are SGHTA and FQGNSA. The CDR3 loop reads CASSLGSGRIWETQYF. The DNA of the CDR3 is TGTGCCAGCAGCTTAGGTAGCGGGAGAATCTGGGAGACCCAGTACTTC.

This clonotype has ten or more counts. The junction departs from the called germline gene at one end, perhaps through a read error. The chain links TRBV7-2 to TRBJ2-1; 10 bases map to TRBD2. Germline CDR1 is SGHTA and CDR2 is FQGNSA. The CDR3 contains 14 residues. CDR3 loop: CASTLAGGYNEQFF. As DNA, the CDR3 is TGTGCCAGCACCTTAGCGGGAGGCTACAATGAGCAGTTCTTC.

The chain combines TRBV6-2 or TRBV6-3 with TRBJ2-1; TRBD2 might be the D (6 bases). The CDR3 length is 12 residues. In germline, CDR1 is MNHEY, CDR2 SVGEGT. The V gene lost 4 bases and the J gene lost 14 bases, with 15 bases spanning the gap. CDR3 coding DNA: TGTGCCAGCAGTTCCGGGACTCCGGGAGAGTTCTTC. This gives the protein CASSSGTPGEFF.

The chain joins TRBV3-1 to TRBJ1-2; 8 nucleotides agree with TRBD1. Per the germline V gene, CDR1 is LGHDT and CDR2 is YNNKEL (reference sequence). The CDR3 extends over 13 amino acids. The V segment lost 1 base and the J segment 13 bases; nucleotides outside the gene matches: 8. CDR3 residues: CASSQGGQGPSTF. The CDR3 region has the DNA TGTGCCAGCAGCCAAGGAGGACAGGGACCCTCCACCTTC.

The chain has TRBV19 and TRBJ1-5; TRBD1 matches at 7 bases. CDR1 LNHDA and CDR2 SQIVND come from the germline V gene (reference sequence). There are 14 residues in the CDR3. With V trimmed by 3 bases and J by 1 base, 0 bases remained unmatched. For the CDR3, the DNA is TGTGCCAGTAGTATGGGACAGAGCAATCAGCCCCAGCATTTT. Its translation is CASSMGQSNQPQHF.

In this sample, this clonotype turned up once. The chain joins TRBV2 to TRBJ2-1; TRBD2 agrees at 7 bases. Germline V gene sequence: CDR1 SNHLY, CDR2 FYNNEI. V lost 6 bases to trimming and J lost 3 bases; unmatched junction nucleotides: 11. The CDR3 totals 16 residues. CDR3 in DNA: TGTGCCAGCAGCTTGTCTAGCGGAGCTTTCTACAATGAGCAGTTCTTC. This gives the protein CASSLSSGAFYNEQFF.

This clonotype was counted a few times. This chain joins TRBV12-3 or TRBV12-4 and TRBJ2-5; no clear D. CDR3 length equals 12 residues. V was trimmed by 5 bases and J by 1 base, leaving 5 bases between them. The CDR3 DNA reads as TGTGCCAGCAGTCCGATCCAAGAGACCCAGTACTTC. Translated: CASSPIQETQYF.

The V and J genes are TRBV20-1 and TRBJ2-1, with 8 bases lining up with TRBD2. Germline CDR1 reads DFQATT; CDR2 reads SNEGSKA (reference sequence). The J segment lost 3 bases and the V segment lost 5 bases, leaving 9 bases of the junction unmatched. The CDR3 extends over 15 amino acids. CDR3 nucleotides: TGCAGTGCTGGTGCCCGGGCGGGAGGCTACAATGAGCAGTTCTTC. It codes for CSAGARAGGYNEQFF.

CDR3 loop: CASTAGESRTDTQYF. As DNA, the CDR3 is TGTGCCAGTACCGCAGGGGAGAGTCGCACAGATACGCAGTATTTT. The genes are TRBV19 and TRBJ2-3; maybe TRBD1 (6 bases). The CDR3 consists of 15 residues. Germline CDR1 and CDR2: LNHDA and SQIVND (reference sequence). V dropped 7 bases and J dropped 1 base, with 15 bases sitting between them.

The CDR3 nucleotides are TGTGCCATCAGTGAAGGGCTAGCGGGATCGGCAGATACGCAGTATTTT. Its translation: CAISEGLAGSADTQYF. V and J are TRBV10-3 and TRBJ2-3; 9 nucleotides match TRBD2. With 3 bases clipped from V and 4 bases from J, the junction kept 8 bases outside the gene matches. Germline V CDR1 and CDR2: ENHRY, SYGVKD. The CDR3 is made up of 16 amino acids.

This clonotype was seen repeatedly, ten times or more. This sequence joins TRBV7-2 and TRBJ2-3; no clear D. The germline CDR1 and CDR2 sequences are SGHTA and FQGNSA. The CDR3 consists of 15 residues. Trimming took 2 bases from V and 0 from J, leaving 9 bases between them. CDR3 residues: CASSLPRISTDTQYF. CDR3 coding DNA: TGTGCCAGCAGCTTACCCCGAATAAGCACAGATACGCAGTATTTT.

This clonotype was recorded at least ten times. The J gene is TRBJ1-1, the V gene TRBV10-2; no clear D. CDR1 WSHSY and CDR2 SAAADI come from the germline V gene. V was pared by 3 bases and J by 0 bases, with 8 bases between. The CDR3 runs to 14 residues. The CDR3 spells CASSDYSMNTEAFF. For the CDR3, the DNA is TGCGCCAGCAGTGATTACAGCATGAACACTGAAGCTTTCTTT.

The chain links TRBV5-4 to TRBJ1-1; no reliable D call. V lost 2 bases to trimming and J lost 4 bases, with 12 bases between them. This CDR3 is 14 amino acids long. Germline-derived CDR1 and CDR2 are SGHNT and YYREEE (reference sequence). DNA of the CDR3: TGTGCCAGCAGCTTCTCGGGGTTTGGCACTGAAGCTTTCTTT. It yields the protein CASSFSGFGTEAFF.

The chain links TRBV7-3 to TRBJ2-5, with D possibly being TRBD2 (7 bases). Trimming removed 2 bases at V and 1 base at J, with 11 bases between. The V gene's germline CDR1 is SGHTA and CDR2 FQGTGA. The CDR3 totals 15 residues. This chain's CDR3 is CASSLGGGAQETQYF. For the CDR3, the DNA is TGTGCCAGCAGCTTAGGGGGGGGGGCCCAAGAGACCCAGTACTTC.